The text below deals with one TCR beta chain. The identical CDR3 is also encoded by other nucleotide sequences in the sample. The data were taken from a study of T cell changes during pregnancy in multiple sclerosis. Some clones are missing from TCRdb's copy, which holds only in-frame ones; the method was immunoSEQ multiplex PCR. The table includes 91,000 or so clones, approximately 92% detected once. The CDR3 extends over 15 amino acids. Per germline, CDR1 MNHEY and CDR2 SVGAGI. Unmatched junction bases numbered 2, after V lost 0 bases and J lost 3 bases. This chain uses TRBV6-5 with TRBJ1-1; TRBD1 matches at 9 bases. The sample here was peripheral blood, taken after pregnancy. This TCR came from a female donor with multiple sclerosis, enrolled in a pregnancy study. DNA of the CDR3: TGTGCCAGCAGTTACTCGCGGACAGGGGACACTGAAGCTTTCTTT. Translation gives CASSYSRTGDTEAFF.